The 18 T cell receptor beta chains below come from one sample, sequenced in a study of cytomegalovirus exposure and HLA in healthy donors. The PCR ran on 60 Vbeta and 13 Jbeta primers. Profiled with immunoSEQ multiplex PCR; TCRdb holds only in-frame clones, not every one. Of 150,000 to 200,000 clones in the sample, approximately 11% were seen once. Sequences were obtained from PBMCs. The receptors were sampled from a man aged 45-60 years in good health and CMV-seropositive.

This clone was detected only a few times. This CDR3 reads CASSLAGGVYGYTF. The DNA of the CDR3 is TGTGCCAGCAGCTTAGCAGGGGGCGTCTATGGCTACACCTTC. The V gene is TRBV7-9, the J gene TRBJ1-2; TRBD1 agrees at 7 bases. The CDR3 sequence is 14 residues long. The germline V gene encodes CDR1 SEHNR and CDR2 FQNEAQ (reference sequence). V was pared by 0 bases and J by 4 bases, with 2 bases of the junction left unmatched.

This clone was detected only a few times. The chain employs TRBV7-2 and TRBJ2-5; unclear D gene. V lost 0 bases and J 6 bases, leaving 5 bases between the germline ends. Germline CDR1 is SGHTA and CDR2 is FQGNSA. This CDR3 spans 12 amino acids. The CDR3 DNA follows: TGTGCCAGCAGCTTAGCGAGCCAGACCCAGTACTTC. It codes for CASSLASQTQYF.

A few counts support this clone. This chain connects TRBV5-3 to TRBJ2-5, with D perhaps TRBD2 (6 bases). TRBV5-3 is an open reading frame, and its role is uncertain. The CDR3 sequence is 16 residues long. V lost 4 bases and J lost 4, with 20 bases in between. The CDR3 sequence: CARSLSFWGDLETQYF. CDR3 bases: TGTGCCAGAAGCCTTTCGTTTTGGGGGGATCTAGAGACCCAGTACTTC.

In this sample, this clone turned up a few times. The chain links TRBV19 to TRBJ2-1, with 8 bases that match TRBD1. Germline CDR1 reads LNHDA; CDR2 reads SQIVND (reference sequence). This CDR3 contains 14 residues. The trim removed 3 bases at V and 9 bases at J, leaving 7 bases unmatched. In DNA, the CDR3 is TGTGCCAGTAGTATCCAGGGGGCGTATGGTGAGCAGTTCTTC. Amino acid sequence: CASSIQGAYGEQFF.

This sequence joins TRBV7-6 and TRBJ1-1; 12 bases are shared with TRBD1. The CDR3 is made up of 15 amino acids. Germline CDR1 reads SGHVS; CDR2 reads FNYEAQ. V gave up 4 bases and J gave up 3 bases; unmatched junction bases: 3. The CDR3 loop is CASSSGQGAYTEAFF. The CDR3 DNA sequence: TGTGCCAGCAGCTCGGGACAGGGGGCTTACACTGAAGCTTTCTTT.

This clone has just a few counts. The chain joins TRBV5-6 to TRBJ2-7; tentative D call: TRBD2 (5 bases). This CDR3 is 12 amino acids long. V was trimmed by 10 bases and J by 2 bases, leaving 13 bases between them. Looked up from germline, CDR1 is SGHDT and CDR2 is YYEEEE. CDR3 in DNA: TGTGCCTCTGGAGGATACCCCTACGAGCAGTACGTC. Protein sequence: CASGGYPYEQYV.

The CDR3 DNA sequence: TGTGCCAGCAGGAGGGCGACCTCTGGAAACACCATATATTTT. Its protein is CASRRATSGNTIYF. The chain is built from TRBV6-5 and TRBJ1-3; no firm D call. Trimming took 6 bases from V and 0 from J, leaving 9 bases between them. This CDR3 has 14 amino acids. Germline V gene sequence: CDR1 MNHEY, CDR2 SVGAGI.

This clone has a handful of counts. V usage is TRBV25-1 and J usage is TRBJ1-3, with TRBD1 as a possible D gene (6 bases). Trimming left V 4 bases short and J 3 bases short, with 16 bases between. Germline V CDR1 and CDR2: MGHDK, SYGVNS. This CDR3 region has 16 residues. The CDR3 is CASSGYRDSLGNTIYF. For the CDR3, the DNA is TGTGCCAGCAGTGGTTACAGGGATTCCCTTGGAAACACCATATATTTT.

Only a few counts were recorded for this clone. At the DNA level, this CDR3 is encoded by other sequences in the same sample as well. V and J are TRBV7-2 and TRBJ1-3; 7 bases fit TRBD1. The germline gives CDR1 SGHTA, CDR2 FQGNSA. Unmatched junction bases numbered 6, after V lost 4 bases and J lost 0 bases. This CDR3 is built from 16 residues. The CDR3 here is CASSSWDRASGNTIYF. CDR3 nucleotides: TGTGCCAGCAGCTCCTGGGACAGAGCCTCTGGAAACACCATATATTTT.

The chain employs TRBV19 and TRBJ1-5, with 7 bases aligning to TRBD1. The CDR3 has 18 residues. V dropped 4 bases and J dropped 0; count of bases not matched to a gene: 12. Germline values: CDR1 LNHDA, CDR2 SQIVND (reference sequence). CDR3 sequence: CASSKQGTALYSNQPQHF. CDR3 DNA: TGTGCCAGTAGTAAACAGGGGACTGCGCTTTATAGCAATCAGCCCCAGCATTTT.

This clone was picked up a small number of times. The chain couples TRBV7-2 to TRBJ2-5; D is unclear. The CDR3 consists of 14 residues. Per the germline V gene, CDR1 is SGHTA and CDR2 is FQGNSA. Between the trimmed V and J ends, which lost 5 bases and 7 bases, there was a span of 17 bases. CDR3 nucleotides: TGTGCCAGCAGCCCATCCGTCTCGATCGGGACCCAGTACTTC. Encoded protein: CASSPSVSIGTQYF.

This clone has a handful of counts. J is TRBJ2-7 and V is TRBV12-5; perhaps TRBD1 as D (6 bases). Trimming removed 1 base at V and 0 bases at J, with 13 bases between. Germline CDR1 is LGHNT and CDR2 is FRNRAP. The CDR3 has 16 amino acids. Here the CDR3 reads CASGLGRQGNSYEQYF. CDR3 in DNA: TGTGCTAGTGGTTTGGGGAGGCAGGGGAACTCCTACGAGCAGTACTTC. The full variable domain, its missing parts supplied by reference TRBV12-5 and TRBJ2-7, is DARVTQTPRHKVTEMGQEVTMRCQPILGHNTVFWYRQTMMQGLELLAYFRNRAPLDDSGMPKDRFSAEMPDATLATLKIQPSEPRDSAVYFCASGLGRQGNSYEQYFGPGTRLTVT.

This chain links TRBV4-1 with TRBJ1-4, with D perhaps TRBD1 (5 bases). The germline gives CDR1 MGHRA, CDR2 YSYEKL. Trimming left V 4 bases short and J 5 bases short, with 17 bases between. CDR3 length: 16 amino acids. The CDR3 DNA is TGCGCCAGCAGCCGAATAAATAGTAGGGGAAATGAAAAACTGTTTTTT. Translating gives CASSRINSRGNEKLFF.

The chain employs TRBV9 and TRBJ2-1; D not resolved. Germline CDR1 reads SGDLS; CDR2 reads YYNGEE. The CDR3 loop spans 10 amino acids. V was pared by 7 bases and J by 5 bases, with 4 bases between. CDR3 sequence reads: CASGDNEQFF. CDR3 nucleotide sequence: TGTGCCAGCGGAGACAATGAGCAGTTCTTC.

This chain connects TRBV11-3 to TRBJ1-1; D remains ambiguous. This CDR3 region has 14 residues. Germline V gene sequence: CDR1 SGHNT, CDR2 YENEEA. Between the trimmed V and J ends, which lost 4 bases and 3 bases, there was a span of 12 bases. CDR3 region: CASSSAPRDTEAFF. For the CDR3, the DNA is TGTGCCAGCAGCTCCGCCCCCCGGGACACTGAAGCTTTCTTT.

V is TRBV28 and J is TRBJ2-7, with TRBD1 identical over 8 bases. This CDR3 region has 13 residues. Germline CDR1 and CDR2: MDHEN and SYDVKM. V was clipped by 8 bases and J by 3 bases; unmatched bases: 6. CDR3 bases: TGTGCCAGCTCCAGCACAGGGGGCTACGAGCAGTACGTC. Translation: CASSSTGGYEQYV.

This clone appeared a few times. The chain joins TRBV5-6 to TRBJ1-6; the D gene is possibly TRBD1 (6 bases). Deletions cut 5 bases from V and 6 bases from J, with 6 bases between. CDR1 is SGHDT and CDR2 is YYEEEE in the germline V gene. CDR3 length: 12 residues. The CDR3 protein is CASRQGNSPLHF. The CDR3 DNA reads TGTGCCAGCAGACAGGGTAATTCACCCCTCCACTTT.

A few counts support this clone. The V gene is TRBV13, the J gene TRBJ2-5, with unresolved D. The CDR3 is 11 residues long. Germline loops: CDR1 PRHDT, CDR2 FYEKMQ (reference sequence). Between the trimmed V and J ends, which lost 2 bases and 7 bases, there was a span of 5 bases. CDR3 sequence reads: CASSLLATQYF. The DNA for the CDR3 is TGTGCCAGCAGCTTATTAGCGACCCAGTACTTC.